Listed here is a single T cell receptor (beta chain). The protocol was immunoSEQ multiplex PCR, while the TCRdb copy is restricted to in-frame clones and leaves out a portion. The sample lists nearly 350,000 clones, about 90% occurring once. This record comes from a study of blood T cell repertoires in COVID-19. Study in general: Spain, Italy and the United States supplied samples that represented acute and convalescent COVID-19.

J gave up 10 bases and V 6 bases, and 8 bases lay outside the gene matches. The CDR3 is made up of 11 amino acids. Germline values: CDR1 SQVTM, CDR2 ANQGSEA. This receptor was taken from a woman aged 25 to 39 who had recovered from COVID-19. This chain uses TRBV29-1 with TRBJ2-5; 7 bases are a match to TRBD1. Specimen: PBMCs or T cells enriched from blood (not recorded which). CDR3 protein: CSVISHRGQYF. CDR3 sequence (DNA): TGCAGCGTCATTTCCCACAGGGGCCAGTACTTC.